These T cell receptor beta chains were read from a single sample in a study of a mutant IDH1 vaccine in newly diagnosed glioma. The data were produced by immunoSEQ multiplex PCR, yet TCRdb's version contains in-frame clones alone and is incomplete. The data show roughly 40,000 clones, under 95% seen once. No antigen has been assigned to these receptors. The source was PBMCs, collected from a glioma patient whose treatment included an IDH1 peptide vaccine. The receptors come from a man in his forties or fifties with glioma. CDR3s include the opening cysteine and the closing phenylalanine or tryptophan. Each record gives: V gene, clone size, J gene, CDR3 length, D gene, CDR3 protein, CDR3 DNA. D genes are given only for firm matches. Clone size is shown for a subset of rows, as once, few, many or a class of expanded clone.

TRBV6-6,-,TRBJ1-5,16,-,CASSFAQGGSNQPQHF,TGTGCCAGCAGTTTCGCACAGGGAGGGAGCAATCAGCCCCAGCATTTT
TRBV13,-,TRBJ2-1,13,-,CASSFGGPNEQFF,TGTGCCAGCAGCTTCGGGGGGCCCAATGAGCAGTTCTTC
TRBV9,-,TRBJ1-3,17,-,CASSVGGGGGSGNTIYF,TGTGCCAGCAGCGTAGGAGGAGGGGGGGGCTCTGGAAACACCATATATTTT
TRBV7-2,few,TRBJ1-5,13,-,CASSIPGNQPQHF,TGTGCCAGCTCAATACCAGGGAATCAGCCCCAGCATTTT
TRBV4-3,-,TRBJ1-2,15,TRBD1,CASSPDRQGGLGYTF,TGCGCCAGCAGCCCCGACCGACAGGGGGGACTTGGCTACACCTTC
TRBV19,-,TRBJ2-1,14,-,CASSSGLSYNEQFF,TGTGCCAGTAGCTCGGGTTTGTCCTACAATGAGCAGTTCTTC
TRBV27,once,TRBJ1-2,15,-,CASSLSLGTNYGYTF,TGTGCCAGCAGTTTATCGCTGGGGACTAACTATGGCTACACCTTC
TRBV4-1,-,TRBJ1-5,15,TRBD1,CASSRQGAGYQPQHF,TGCGCCAGCAGCCGACAGGGGGCGGGTTACCAGCCCCAGCATTTT
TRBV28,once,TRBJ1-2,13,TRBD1,CASSLTGAYGYTF,TGTGCCAGCAGTTTGACAGGGGCCTATGGCTACACCTTC
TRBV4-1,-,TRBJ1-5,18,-,CASSQGALGPRAAQPQHF,TGCGCCAGCAGCCAAGGGGCCCTTGGCCCCAGGGCGGCTCAGCCCCAGCATTTT
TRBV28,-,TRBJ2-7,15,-,CASSSPRGGYYEQYF,TGTGCCAGCAGTTCCCCCCGAGGGGGGTACTACGAGCAGTACTTC
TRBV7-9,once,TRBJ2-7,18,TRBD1,CASSNNTTGGLYFYEQYF,TGTGCCAGCAGCAATAATACCACAGGGGGCCTCTACTTCTACGAGCAGTACTTC
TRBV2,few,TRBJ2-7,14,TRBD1,CASSGTGKIYEQYF,TGTGCCAGCAGCGGGACAGGGAAAATCTACGAGCAGTACTTC
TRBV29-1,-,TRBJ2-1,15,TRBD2,CSVEDLAGGWNEQFF,TGCAGCGTTGAAGATCTAGCGGGAGGTTGGAATGAGCAGTTCTTC
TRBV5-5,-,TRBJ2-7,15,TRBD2,CASSLALAGVYEQYF,TGTGCCAGCAGCCTAGCGCTAGCGGGGGTGTACGAGCAGTACTTC
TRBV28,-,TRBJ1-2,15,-,CASSRPGDTLYGYTF,TGTGCCAGCAGCCGACCGGGCGACACCTTATATGGCTACACCTTC
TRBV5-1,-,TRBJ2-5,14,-,CASSFGVYQETQYF,TGCGCCAGCAGCTTTGGGGTGTACCAAGAGACCCAGTACTTC
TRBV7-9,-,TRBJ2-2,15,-,CASSSLTDLPGELFF,TGTGCCAGCAGCTCTTTGACAGACTTGCCCGGGGAGCTGTTTTTT
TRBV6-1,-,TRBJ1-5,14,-,CASSFPGSDQPQHF,TGTGCCAGCTCCTTCCCGGGGTCCGATCAGCCCCAGCATTTT
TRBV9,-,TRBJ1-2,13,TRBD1,CASSADRAGGYTF,TGTGCCAGCAGCGCAGACAGGGCGGGCGGCTACACCTTC
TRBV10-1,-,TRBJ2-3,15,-,CASSDGGLSTDTQYF,TGCGCCAGCAGTGATGGAGGGCTTAGCACAGATACGCAGTATTTT
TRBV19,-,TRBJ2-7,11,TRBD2,CATFDGREQYF,TGTGCCACCTTCGACGGGAGGGAGCAGTACTTC
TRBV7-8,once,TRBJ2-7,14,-,CASSFATGSYEQYF,TGTGCCAGCAGCTTCGCCACAGGGTCCTACGAGCAGTACTTC
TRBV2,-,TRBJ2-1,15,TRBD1,CASKRRDRVMDEQFF,TGTGCCAGCAAGCGGCGGGACAGGGTAATGGATGAGCAGTTCTTC
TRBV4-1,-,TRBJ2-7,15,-,CASGGTWDPTYEQYF,TGCGCCAGCGGCGGGACTTGGGACCCAACGTACGAGCAGTACTTC
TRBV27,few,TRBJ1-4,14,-,CASGRRTTNEKLFF,TGTGCCAGCGGGAGGCGAACAACTAATGAAAAACTGTTTTTT
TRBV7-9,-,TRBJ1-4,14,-,CASSPPVGGEKLFF,TGTGCCAGCAGCCCACCGGTCGGAGGCGAAAAACTGTTTTTT
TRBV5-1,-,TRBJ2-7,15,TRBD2,CASSASAGVFYEQYF,TGCGCCAGCAGCGCATCCGCGGGGGTGTTCTACGAGCAGTACTTC
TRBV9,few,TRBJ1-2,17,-,CASSPTPRPTTSYGYTF,TGTGCCAGCAGCCCAACACCCAGACCCACTACTTCCTATGGCTACACCTTC
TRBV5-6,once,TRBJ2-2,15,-,CASSPGHINAGELFF,TGTGCCAGCTCTCCGGGACACATAAATGCCGGGGAGCTGTTTTTT
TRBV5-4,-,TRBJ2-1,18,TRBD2,CASSSGLEKNLIYNEQFF,TGTGCCAGCAGCTCTGGACTAGAGAAGAATTTAATTTACAATGAGCAGTTCTTC
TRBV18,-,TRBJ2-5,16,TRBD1,CASSLNTGTAEETQYF,TGTGCCAGCTCCCTTAATACGGGGACAGCAGAAGAGACCCAGTACTTC
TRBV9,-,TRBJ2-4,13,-,CASSPGAKNIQYF,TGTGCCAGCAGCCCGGGAGCCAAAAACATTCAGTACTTC
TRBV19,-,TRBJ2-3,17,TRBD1,CASSGKQGARLTDTQYF,TGTGCCAGTAGTGGTAAACAGGGGGCGCGTCTCACAGATACGCAGTATTTT
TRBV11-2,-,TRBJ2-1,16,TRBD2,CASSLSLAGSRDEQFF,TGTGCCAGCAGCTTAAGCCTAGCGGGGTCAAGGGATGAGCAGTTCTTC
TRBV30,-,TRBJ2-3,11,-,CAWSAPDTQYF,TGTGCCTGGAGTGCCCCAGATACGCAGTATTTT
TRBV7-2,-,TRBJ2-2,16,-,CASSPGLIVNTGELFF,TGTGCCAGCAGCCCCGGACTAATCGTCAACACCGGGGAGCTGTTTTTT
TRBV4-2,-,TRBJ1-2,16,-,CASSPHDGQSAYGYTF,TGTGCCAGCAGCCCCCATGACGGGCAGTCCGCCTATGGCTACACCTTC
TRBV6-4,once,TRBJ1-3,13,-,CASSDDGIPTIYF,TGTGCCAGCAGTGACGACGGGATACCCACCATATATTTT
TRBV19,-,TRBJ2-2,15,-,CASSREPTVTGELFF,TGTGCCAGTAGTAGAGAGCCGACAGTCACCGGGGAGCTGTTTTTT
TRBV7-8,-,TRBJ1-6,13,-,CASRGSYNSPLHF,TGTGCCAGCAGGGGTTCCTATAATTCACCCCTCCACTTT
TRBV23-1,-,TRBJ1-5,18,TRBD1,CASSQGRGRTYSNQPQHF,TGCGCCAGCAGTCAAGGCAGGGGGAGAACGTATAGCAATCAGCCCCAGCATTTT
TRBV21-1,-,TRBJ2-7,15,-,CASRPPAGPMYEQYF,TGTGCCAGCCGCCCCCCGGCAGGGCCGATGTACGAGCAGTACTTC
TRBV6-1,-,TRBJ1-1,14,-,CASSDLYKSGEAFF,TGTGCCAGCAGTGATCTTTACAAGAGCGGTGAAGCTTTCTTT
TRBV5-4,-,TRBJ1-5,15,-,CASSLGGDSNQPQHF,TGTGCCAGCAGCTTGGGGGGGGATAGCAATCAGCCCCAGCATTTT
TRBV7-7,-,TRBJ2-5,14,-,CASSLFGQGETQYF,TGTGCTAGCAGCTTATTTGGGCAGGGAGAGACCCAGTACTTC
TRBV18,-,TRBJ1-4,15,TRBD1,CASSPRTGYYEKLFF,TGTGCCAGCTCACCCCGGACAGGATACTATGAAAAACTGTTTTTT
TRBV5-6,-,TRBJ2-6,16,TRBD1,CASSGGQSSGANVLTF,TGTGCCAGCAGCGGGGGACAGTCCTCTGGGGCCAACGTCCTGACTTTC
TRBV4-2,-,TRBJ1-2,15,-,CASQERSEALYGYTF,TGTGCCAGCCAGGAGAGAAGCGAAGCTCTCTATGGCTACACCTTC
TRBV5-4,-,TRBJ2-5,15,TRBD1,CASSLFGQGLETQYF,TGTGCCAGCAGCTTGTTCGGACAGGGGCTGGAGACCCAGTACTTC